Below are 30 T cell receptor beta chains sequenced from a single sample in a study of cytomegalovirus exposure and HLA in healthy donors listed by TCRdb under 2017. The library came from the immunoSEQ multiplex PCR assay. The multiplex PCR relied on a mix of 60 forward primers for TCR Vbeta segments and 13 reverse primers for TCR Jbeta segments. Sourced from immuneACCESS, this table was stored by TCRdb with only in-frame sequences that have V and J called. A share of the clones is absent; for the studies checked, an unresolved V gene accounts for under half, and the remainder has no known explanation. Present in this sample are about 220,000 clones, around 76% of which were seen just once. The ten largest make up 0.63% of the sample. Specimen: PBMCs. These receptors all stem from a young man in good health and CMV-seronegative.

This clone was counted a few times. The rearrangement links TRBV4-2 to TRBJ2-3; 7 positions match TRBD2. CDR1 is LGHNA and CDR2 is YNFKEQ in the germline V gene. This CDR3 is 15 amino acids long. V shed 0 bases and J 4 bases; nucleotides not matched to a gene: 4. The CDR3 bases are TGTGCCAGCAGCCAAGAGGCGGGAGAGGCAGATACGCAGTATTTT. As protein: CASSQEAGEADTQYF.

A few counts support this clone. The V gene is TRBV27, the J gene TRBJ2-3; possible D gene TRBD2, 5 bases. The germline CDR1 and CDR2 sequences are MNHEY and SMNVEV (reference sequence). The CDR3 totals 13 residues. Trimming cost V 7 bases and J 4 bases, with 12 bases left between them. The CDR3 region has the DNA TGTGCCAGCACTCGGGCCGGGGCAGATACGCAGTATTTT. Its protein is CASTRAGADTQYF.

The chain recombines TRBV2 with TRBJ2-1; tentatively, D is TRBD1 (6 bases). The CDR3 extends over 17 amino acids. Germline-derived CDR1 and CDR2 are SNHLY and FYNNEI. V was clipped by 5 bases and J by 0 bases, with 17 bases between them. CDR3 DNA: TGTGCCAGCAGTTTGGACAGCTTTCGCTCCTCCTACAATGAGCAGTTCTTC. Translating it yields CASSLDSFRSSYNEQFF.

The V gene is TRBV5-4, the J gene TRBJ2-2; 8 bases are a match to TRBD2. This CDR3 region has 16 residues. The germline gives CDR1 SGHNT, CDR2 YYREEE (reference sequence). The trim removed 4 bases at V and 2 bases at J, leaving 7 bases unmatched. Here the CDR3 reads CASSGVSGKNTGELFF. As DNA, the CDR3 is TGTGCCAGCAGCGGTGTTAGCGGGAAAAACACCGGGGAGCTGTTTTTT.

This chain joins TRBV30 and TRBJ2-1; D uncertain. V lost 2 bases to trimming and J lost 4 bases, with 18 bases between them. CDR3 size: 16 residues. Germline CDR1 is GTSNPN and CDR2 is SVGIG (reference sequence). Here the CDR3 reads CAWSLPVGPSYNEQFF. The CDR3 bases are TGTGCCTGGAGTCTCCCAGTGGGCCCCTCATACAATGAGCAGTTCTTC.

The chain uses TRBV28 and TRBJ1-1; D call uncertain. V was pared by 4 bases and J by 0 bases, with 9 bases between. This CDR3 has 14 amino acids. The germline CDR1 and CDR2 sequences are MDHEN and SYDVKM. CDR3 amino acids: CASSSGNLNTEAFF. Here the CDR3 DNA reads TGTGCCAGCAGTTCGGGAAACTTGAACACTGAAGCTTTCTTT.

The rearrangement joins TRBV19 to TRBJ2-2; 7 bases align to TRBD2. The V and J ends lost 4 bases and 5 bases, in that order; junction bases with no gene match: 7. Germline V gene data show CDR1 as LNHDA and CDR2 as SQIVND (reference sequence). This CDR3 is 15 amino acids long. CDR3 in DNA: TGTGCCAGTAGTACCTACGGGCGGGGGACCGGGGAGCTGTTTTTT. It translates to CASSTYGRGTGELFF. Complete variable domain (other parts from reference TRBV19 and TRBJ2-2): DGGITQSPKYLFRKEGQNVTLSCEQNLNHDAMYWYRQDPGQGLRLIYYSQIVNDFQKGDIAEGYSVSREKKESFPLTVTSAQKNPTAFYLCASSTYGRGTGELFFGEGSRLTVL.

CDR3 amino acids: CSVARDGGVNTEAFF. DNA for the CDR3: TGCAGCGTTGCCCGGGATGGGGGGGTGAACACTGAAGCTTTCTTT. The V call is TRBV29-1, the J call TRBJ1-1; D is possibly TRBD1 (5 bases). Germline V gene data show CDR1 as SQVTM and CDR2 as ANQGSEA. V shed 4 bases and J shed 0 bases, with 15 bases lying between them. The CDR3 contains 15 residues. Supplemented by reference TRBV29-1 and TRBJ1-1, the full variable domain reads SAVISQKPSRDICQRGTSLTIQCQVDSQVTMMFWYRQQPGQSLTLIATANQGSEATYESGFVIDKFPISRPNLTFSTLTVSNMSPEDSSIYLCSVARDGGVNTEAFFGQGTRLTVV.

This chain connects TRBV10-1 to TRBJ2-7; 7 positions agree with TRBD1. V gave up 3 bases and J gave up 1 base; unmatched junction bases: 6. This CDR3 spans 15 amino acids. Germline V gene sequence: CDR1 WNHNN, CDR2 SYGVQD (reference sequence). CDR3 in DNA: TGCGCCAGCAGTGAAACGGGCAGGGGGTCCTACGAGCAGTACTTC. Its translation: CASSETGRGSYEQYF.

The chain uses TRBV7-3 and TRBJ2-5; D perhaps matches TRBD2 (6 bases). Germline values: CDR1 SGHTA, CDR2 FQGTGA. This CDR3 has 16 residues. V was pared by 5 bases and J by 6 bases, with 22 bases between. DNA for the CDR3: TGTGCCAGCAGCCGAACCGGGACTCAGAATTTCCAGACCCAGTACTTC. Amino acids: CASSRTGTQNFQTQYF.

The chain joins TRBV5-1 to TRBJ1-1; weak D call: TRBD1 (6 bases). Trimming removed 5 bases at V and 1 base at J, with 12 bases between. The CDR3 sequence is 14 residues long. Per the germline V gene, CDR1 is SGHRS and CDR2 is YFSETQ. Written as DNA, the CDR3 is TGCGCCAGCAGAACCTCGGACAGGAACACTGAAGCTTTCTTT. Translation gives CASRTSDRNTEAFF.

This sequence joins TRBV28 and TRBJ1-1; D is undetermined. Between the trimmed V and J ends, which lost 6 bases and 0 bases, there was a span of 11 bases. The length of the CDR3 is 14 residues. CDR1 and CDR2 from the germline V gene are MDHEN and SYDVKM. The CDR3 DNA follows: TGTGCCAGCAGAGTGCCAGGCCTGAACACTGAAGCTTTCTTT. Translated, it gives CASRVPGLNTEAFF.

Details on this clone: Given a much more abundant clone one base away, this may be a read error. The chain joins TRBV28 to TRBJ2-5; 13 positions match TRBD2. Germline V CDR1 and CDR2: MDHEN, SYDVKM. The ends lost 5 bases at V and 4 bases at J; junction bases unmatched: 4. The CDR3 runs to 15 residues. The CDR3, as DNA: TGTGCCAGCAGTGGACTAGCGGGAGATGGAGAGACCCAGTACTTC. Translating gives CASSGLAGDGETQYF.

The chain links TRBV6-5 to TRBJ2-7; 12 nucleotides align to TRBD2. V shed 4 bases, J shed 6 bases, and the junction held 10 bases outside the gene matches. Germline V gives CDR1 MNHEY, CDR2 SVGAGI. This CDR3 has 16 amino acids. The CDR3 nucleotides are TGTGCCAGCAGTTCCCCTAGACTAGCGGGAGTTTTCGAGCAGTACTTC. Translation: CASSSPRLAGVFEQYF.

This sequence joins TRBV7-3 and TRBJ2-7, with TRBD2 identical over 12 bases. The germline V gene encodes CDR1 SGHTA and CDR2 FQGTGA. The CDR3 totals 14 residues. Germline trimming cut 3 bases from V and 3 bases from J; bases unmatched to any gene: 0. The CDR3 nucleotides read TGTGCCAGCAGCTTGACTAGCGGGAGCTACGAGCAGTACTTC. Its translation: CASSLTSGSYEQYF.

A few counts support this clone. V gene TRBV19 combines with J gene TRBJ1-2; the D gene is possibly TRBD1 (6 bases). This CDR3 has 15 amino acids. V lost 2 bases and J lost 4, with 14 bases in between. CDR1 is LNHDA, CDR2 SQIVND, per germline (reference sequence). The DNA of the CDR3 is TGTGCCAGTAGTATAACTTCAGGGGCCGGCTATGGCTACACCTTC. Translated, it gives CASSITSGAGYGYTF.

V is TRBV6-1 and J is TRBJ1-5; D call uncertain. The V end lost 1 base, the J end lost 2 bases, and 9 bases lay between the germline ends. This CDR3 is 15 amino acids long. In germline, CDR1 is MNHNS, CDR2 SASEGT. The CDR3 bases are TGTGCCAGCAGTGAAGGGTCGGCGGGCAATCAGCCCCAGCATTTT. Translated: CASSEGSAGNQPQHF.

The rearrangement links TRBV19 to TRBJ2-5, with TRBD2 identical over 7 bases. V lost 5 bases to trimming and J lost 7 bases; unmatched junction nucleotides: 7. The germline gives CDR1 LNHDA, CDR2 SQIVND (reference sequence). The length of the CDR3 is 13 residues. The CDR3 DNA is TGTGCCAGTAGTCCAGGACTAGAGGGGACCCAGTACTTC. This encodes CASSPGLEGTQYF.

The sample holds many counts of this clone. The chain is built from TRBV28 and TRBJ2-2, with a possible D match to TRBD2 (5 bases). The CDR3 has 13 amino acids. Germline V gene sequence: CDR1 MDHEN, CDR2 SYDVKM. V was shortened by 5 bases and J by 5 bases, with 9 bases between the two germline ends. The CDR3 loop is CASSRTSTGELFF. In DNA, the CDR3 is TGTGCCAGCAGTCGCACTAGTACCGGGGAGCTGTTTTTT.

The DNA for the CDR3 is TGTGCCAGCAGCTTCCGGACAGGGGGTAAAGAGACCCAGTACTTC. Residues: CASSFRTGGKETQYF. The J gene is TRBJ2-5, the V gene TRBV5-6; TRBD1 matches at 10 bases. Germline CDR1 is SGHDT and CDR2 is YYEEEE. Germline trimming cut 2 bases from V and 3 bases from J; bases unmatched to any gene: 4. The CDR3 is 15 residues long.

This chain links TRBV27 with TRBJ2-5; tentative D call: TRBD2 (7 bases). V lost 6 bases and J lost 0, with 17 bases in between. Germline CDR1 MNHEY, CDR2 SMNVEV (reference sequence). The CDR3 is made up of 16 amino acids. The CDR3 here is CASRPWGGGNQETQYF. Written as DNA, the CDR3 is TGTGCCAGCAGACCCTGGGGGGGCGGGAACCAAGAGACCCAGTACTTC.

The V and J genes are TRBV2 and TRBJ2-3, with 9 bases lining up with TRBD1. Looked up from germline, CDR1 is SNHLY and CDR2 is FYNNEI. V lost 4 bases, J lost 2 bases, and 4 bases stayed unmatched. The CDR3 has 15 amino acids. The CDR3 DNA reads TGTGCCAGCAGTGTACAGGGGGCAGACACAGATACGCAGTATTTT. It encodes CASSVQGADTDTQYF.

The chain's CDR3 is CASSLGAGSGLGSSLGFF. DNA of the CDR3: TGTGCCAGCAGCTTGGGGGCAGGGTCGGGCCTAGGATCCTCCCTCGGGTTCTTC. The chain uses TRBV5-4 and TRBJ2-1, with D perhaps TRBD1 (5 bases). Trimming left V 0 bases short and J 15 bases short, with 31 bases between. Germline V gene data show CDR1 as SGHNT and CDR2 as YYREEE (reference sequence). CDR3 size: 18 residues.

This clone appeared a few times. This rearrangement joins TRBV12-5 to TRBJ1-3, with D uncertain. This CDR3 has 19 residues. V was pared by 0 bases and J by 0 bases, with 18 bases between. The germline V gene has CDR1 LGHNT and CDR2 FRNRAP. As DNA, the CDR3 is TGTGCTAGTGGTTTGGTACCGTTCAGTATGATCAACTCTGGAAACACCATATATTTT. This gives the protein CASGLVPFSMINSGNTIYF.

J is TRBJ1-6 and V is TRBV7-8, with unresolved D. Trimming pared 4 bases from V and 12 bases from J, leaving 13 bases between. CDR1 and CDR2 from the germline V gene are SGHVS and FQNEAQ. The CDR3 loop spans 13 amino acids. This CDR3 is CASSSGGIRPLHF. Here the CDR3 DNA reads TGTGCCAGCAGCTCGGGCGGGATTCGACCCCTCCACTTT. The whole variable domain, filled in from reference TRBV7-8 and TRBJ1-6, reads GAGVSQSPRYKVAKRGQDVALRCDPISGHVSLFWYQQALGQGPEFLTYFQNEAQLDKSGLPSDRFFAERPEGSVSTLKIQRTQQEDSAVYLCASSSGGIRPLHFGNGTRLTVT.

The chain joins TRBV30 to TRBJ2-7; 7 bases fit TRBD1. The CDR3 spans 14 residues. Germline V gene data show CDR1 as GTSNPN and CDR2 as SVGIG (reference sequence). The ends lost 1 base at V and 4 bases at J; junction bases unmatched: 7. CDR3 sequence (DNA): TGTGCCTGGAGTGATGACAGGGCCCCTTACGAGCAGTACTTC. This gives the protein CAWSDDRAPYEQYF.

The chain uses TRBV5-6 and TRBJ2-7; TRBD1 matches at 10 bases. The CDR3 covers 16 residues. CDR1 SGHDT and CDR2 YYEEEE come from the germline V gene. V trimming: 5 bases; J trimming: 0 bases; junction bases outside the gene matches: 8. The CDR3 loop reads CASRLTGTGVSYEQYF. The CDR3 DNA reads TGTGCCAGCAGACTGACCGGGACAGGGGTCTCCTACGAGCAGTACTTC.

The rearrangement joins TRBV2 to TRBJ1-2; tentatively, D is TRBD1 (5 bases). Trimming took 5 bases from V and 4 from J, leaving 8 bases between them. CDR3 length equals 12 residues. CDR1 is SNHLY, CDR2 FYNNEI, per germline. CDR3 coding DNA: TGTGCCAGCAGTCCAGGGCCCTATGGCTACACCTTC. This gives the protein CASSPGPYGYTF.

The CDR3 DNA sequence: TGTGCCACCAGCCGATCCCGGGTATCTGAGCAGTTCTTC. It encodes CATSRSRVSEQFF. This chain joins TRBV15 and TRBJ2-1; D ambiguous. Trimming took 5 bases from V and 9 from J, leaving 14 bases between them. The CDR3 is 13 amino acids. Germline loops: CDR1 LNHNV, CDR2 YYDKDF (reference sequence).

The chain employs TRBV6-1 and TRBJ2-7; weak D call: TRBD1 (5 bases). The CDR3 runs to 15 residues. V was clipped by 4 bases and J by 0 bases, with 13 bases between them. Germline-derived CDR1 and CDR2 are MNHNS and SASEGT. The CDR3 sequence: CASSVKGLSSYEQYF. DNA of the CDR3: TGTGCCAGCAGTGTTAAGGGGTTAAGCTCCTACGAGCAGTACTTC.